This record concerns one T cell receptor (beta chain) sequence. The entry originates in a study of blood T cell repertoires in COVID-19. For the study at large: The origin of the acute and convalescent COVID-19 samples was the United States, Italy and Spain. Nucleic acid was either cDNA or gDNA, and it came from T cells, B-cell-depleted T cells, or PBMCs.

The CDR3 totals 11 residues. Germline CDR1 and CDR2: MDHEN and SYDVKM. V was cut by 6 bases and J by 4 bases, with 7 bases left in between. Methods used by the authors: The authors estimated nucleated cell counts from reference gene primer amplification. The repertoire was sequenced with immunoSEQ multiplex PCR; TCRdb's copy has only in-frame clones and lacks some. That table supplies the V and J calls and clone size; D and trimming were determined from the DNA. This table holds 72,000 or so clones, around 90% found once. The source of this sequence is a woman aged 80 or over with acute or convalescent COVID-19. Sequenced material: peripheral blood. The chain links TRBV28 to TRBJ2-7; possible D gene TRBD1, 5 bases. CDR3 DNA sequence: TGTGCCAGCAGCGACAGATACGAGCAGTACTTC. Translation gives CASSDRYEQYF.